This T cell receptor beta chain was recorded in a study of siplizumab effects on memory and regulatory T cells. Broader study findings: Siplizumab significantly decreased alloreactive sequences from unstimulated CD4+ memory cells. There appeared to be greater diversity in naive T cells than in memory cells, and naive T cells seemed major contributors to the alloresponse. Assignment of a naive or memory phenotype failed for roughly 80-95% of the proliferating CD4+ or CD8+ clones. Mapping to unstimulated subsets was achieved for only a minor fraction of alloreactive clones.

A remark on this clone: The target antigen is unknown.

Clones were sequenced by immunoSEQ multiplex PCR, and TCRdb holds only the in-frame ones, with some missing. The data show about 100,000 clones, approximately 94% seen once. Losses at the gene ends were 5 bases for V and 2 bases for J; bases not matched to a gene: 17. This CDR3 comprises 18 residues. CDR1 is MNHEY, CDR2 SMNVEV, per germline (reference sequence). The rearrangement links TRBV27 to TRBJ1-1; 7 nucleotides align to TRBD1. The material sequenced was non-Treg CD4+ T cells sorted from blood. The sequence was collected from a human donor in good health. CDR3 nucleotide sequence: TGTGCCAGCAGTGCGACTGGACAGGCAAACACGGTTAACACTGAAGCTTTCTTT. Translating gives CASSATGQANTVNTEAFF.